This T cell receptor (beta chain) stems from a study of identical twins. MiXCR, run by TCRdb on the 5' RACE reads, gives a single entry per CDR3 protein. The sample lists hundreds of thousands of distinct CDR3 sequences; approximately 24% were seen once. The CDR3 runs 15 residues. The ends were cut back, 3 bases at V and 4 bases at J, with 12 bases in the middle. Per the germline V gene, CDR1 is MGHDK and CDR2 is SYGVNS. This clonotype was recorded at least ten times. This sample also belongs to another study, concerning T cells expressing NK-cell markers.

The TCR comes from a woman aged 18 to 35 in good health. The sequenced sample was CD4+ T cells sorted from blood. The chain links TRBV25-1 to TRBJ1-4; TRBD1 might be the D (6 bases). Here the CDR3 reads CASSETGTSNEKLFF. CDR3 nucleotides: TGTGCCAGCAGTGAGACCGGGACAAGTAATGAAAAACTGTTTTTT.